This T cell receptor (beta chain) was observed in a study of ipilimumab plus nivolumab after autologous stem cell transplantation. Study information: Myeloma cases were transplant-naive high-risk or relapsed within 3 years post first autologous transplant.

Checkpoint therapy with ipilimumab 1 mg/kg began 14 to 28 days after transplant. CDR1 is SGHAT and CDR2 is FQNNGV in the germline V gene. The CDR3 runs 14 residues. Measured with immunoSEQ multiplex PCR; TCRdb has only the in-frame clones, and not every one. Of about 5,000 clones in the sample, 76% are singletons; the top ten hold around 17%. Points on this clone: An end of the junction does not agree with germline; a read error may underlie this.

The genes are TRBV11-2 and TRBJ1-2, with a tentative D call TRBD1 (5 bases). This TCR was sampled from a male donor with multiple myeloma. The sample was PBMCs, taken in a trial of ipilimumab plus nivolumab as post-transplant consolidation. CDR3 in DNA: TGTGCCAACAGCTTAGAGGTGGCAGGGTCTGGTTACACCTTC. This codes for CANSLEVAGSGYTF. The complete variable domain, with remaining parts taken from reference TRBV11-2 and TRBJ1-2, reads EAGVAQSPRYKIIEKRQSVAFWCNPISGHATLYWYQQILGQGPKLLIQFQNNGVVDDSQLPKDRFSAERLKGVDSTLKIQPAKLEDSAVYLCANSLEVAGSGYTFGSGTRLTVV.